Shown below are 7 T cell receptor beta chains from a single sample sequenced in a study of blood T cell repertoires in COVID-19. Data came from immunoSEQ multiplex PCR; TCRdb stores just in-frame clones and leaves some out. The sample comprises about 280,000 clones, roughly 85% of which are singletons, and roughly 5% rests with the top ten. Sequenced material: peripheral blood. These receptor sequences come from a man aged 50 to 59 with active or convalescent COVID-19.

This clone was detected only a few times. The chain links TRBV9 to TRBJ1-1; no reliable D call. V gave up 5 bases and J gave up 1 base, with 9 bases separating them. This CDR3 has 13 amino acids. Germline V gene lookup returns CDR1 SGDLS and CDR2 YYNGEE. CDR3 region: CASSWEGNTEAFF. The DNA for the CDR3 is TGTGCCAGCAGTTGGGAGGGGAACACTGAAGCTTTCTTT.

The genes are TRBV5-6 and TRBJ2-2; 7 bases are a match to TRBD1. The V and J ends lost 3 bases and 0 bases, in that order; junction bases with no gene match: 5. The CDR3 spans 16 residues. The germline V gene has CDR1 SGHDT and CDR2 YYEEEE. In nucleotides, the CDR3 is TGTGCCAGCAGCTCAGCTCAGGGGGCGAACACCGGGGAGCTGTTTTTT. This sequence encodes CASSSAQGANTGELFF.

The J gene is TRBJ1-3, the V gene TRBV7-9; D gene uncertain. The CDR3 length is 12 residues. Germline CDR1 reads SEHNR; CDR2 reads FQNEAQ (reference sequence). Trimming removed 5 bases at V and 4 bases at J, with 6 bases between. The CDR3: CASSAGGNTIYF. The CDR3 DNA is TGTGCCAGCAGCGCCGGGGGAAACACCATATATTTT.

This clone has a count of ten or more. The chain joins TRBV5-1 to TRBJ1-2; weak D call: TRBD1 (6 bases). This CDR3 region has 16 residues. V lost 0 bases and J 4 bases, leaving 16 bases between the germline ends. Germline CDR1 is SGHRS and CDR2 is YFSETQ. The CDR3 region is CASSLESGVPRYGYTF. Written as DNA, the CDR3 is TGCGCCAGCAGCTTGGAGTCAGGGGTACCTCGCTATGGCTACACCTTC.

The CDR3 DNA sequence: TGTGCCAGCAGCCCCTCCGGGACAGGGCTCGGCACAGATACGCAGTATTTT. It yields the protein CASSPSGTGLGTDTQYF. The V gene is TRBV4-2, the J gene TRBJ2-3; TRBD1 agrees at 9 bases. CDR3 length: 17 amino acids. In germline, CDR1 is LGHNA, CDR2 YNFKEQ. Germline trimming cut 4 bases from V and 1 base from J; bases unmatched to any gene: 9.

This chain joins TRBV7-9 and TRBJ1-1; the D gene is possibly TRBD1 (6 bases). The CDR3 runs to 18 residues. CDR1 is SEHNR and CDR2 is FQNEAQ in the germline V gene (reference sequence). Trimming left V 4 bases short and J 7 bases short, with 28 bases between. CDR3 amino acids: CASSSTRGGLPAAGEAFF. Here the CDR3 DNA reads TGTGCCAGCAGCTCTACCCGCGGGGGCTTACCGGCAGCAGGTGAAGCTTTCTTT.

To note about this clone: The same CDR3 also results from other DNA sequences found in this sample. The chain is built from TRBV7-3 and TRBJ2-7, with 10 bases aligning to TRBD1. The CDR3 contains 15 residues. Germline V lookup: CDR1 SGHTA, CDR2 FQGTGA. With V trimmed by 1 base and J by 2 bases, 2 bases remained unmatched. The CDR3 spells CASSLMGQGPYEQYF. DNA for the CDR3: TGTGCCAGCAGCTTAATGGGACAGGGGCCCTACGAGCAGTACTTC.